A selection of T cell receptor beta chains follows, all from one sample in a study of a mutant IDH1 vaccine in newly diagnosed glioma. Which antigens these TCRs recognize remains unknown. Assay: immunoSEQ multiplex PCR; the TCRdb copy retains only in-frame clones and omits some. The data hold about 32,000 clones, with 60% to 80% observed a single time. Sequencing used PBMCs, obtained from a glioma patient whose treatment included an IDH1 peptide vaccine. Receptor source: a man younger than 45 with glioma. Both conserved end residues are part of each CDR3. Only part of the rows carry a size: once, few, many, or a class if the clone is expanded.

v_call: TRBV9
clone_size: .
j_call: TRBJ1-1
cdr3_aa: CASSAGTGTNTEAFF

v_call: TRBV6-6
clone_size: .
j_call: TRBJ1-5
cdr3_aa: CASSKDRGHSQPQHF

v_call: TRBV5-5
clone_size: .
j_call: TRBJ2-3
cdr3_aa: CASSQGSSGVTDTQYF

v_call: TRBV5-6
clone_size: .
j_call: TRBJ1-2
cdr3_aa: CASSQVGGAGFVGYTF

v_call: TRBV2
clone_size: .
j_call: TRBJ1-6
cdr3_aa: CASRGGSGVRSPLHF

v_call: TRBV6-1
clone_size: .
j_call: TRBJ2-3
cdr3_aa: CASSDTGTSTDTQYF

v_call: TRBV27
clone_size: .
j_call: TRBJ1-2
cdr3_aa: CASSWDQGYGYTF

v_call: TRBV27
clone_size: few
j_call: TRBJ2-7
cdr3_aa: CASSFGDGGHYEQYF

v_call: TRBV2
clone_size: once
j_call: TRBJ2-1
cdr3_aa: CASSEGREGEQFF

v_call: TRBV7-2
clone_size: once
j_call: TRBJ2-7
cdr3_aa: CASSSVDRAYEQYF

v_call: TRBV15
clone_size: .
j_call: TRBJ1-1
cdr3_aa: CATSRDTGFEAFF

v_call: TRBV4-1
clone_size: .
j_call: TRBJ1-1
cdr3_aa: CASSFRQGSTEAFF

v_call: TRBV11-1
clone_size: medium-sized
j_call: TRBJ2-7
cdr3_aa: CASSRTVGGEQYF

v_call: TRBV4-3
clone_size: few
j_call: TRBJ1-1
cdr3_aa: CASSQEFRDEAFF

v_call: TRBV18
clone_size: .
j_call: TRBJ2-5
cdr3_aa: CASSPPGQRETQYF

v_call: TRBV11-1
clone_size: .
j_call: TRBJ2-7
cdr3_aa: CASSHDRNEQYF

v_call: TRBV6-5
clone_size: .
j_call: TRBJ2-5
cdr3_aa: CASSYELARETQYF

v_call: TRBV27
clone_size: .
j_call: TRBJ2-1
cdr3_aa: CASSSGTGGYNEQFF

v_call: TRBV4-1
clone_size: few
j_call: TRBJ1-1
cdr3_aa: CASSQDGGGDTEAFF